The 20 T cell receptor beta chains below come from one sample, sequenced in a study of response to subunit inactivated influenza vaccine. In TCRdb, the RT-PCR reads were re-called with MiXCR into one record per CDR3 protein. The sample includes fewer than 550,000 distinct CDR3 sequences, roughly 25% of them seen just once. Sequencing used CD4+ T cells sorted from PBMCs, obtained 4 to 6 days after vaccination. The origin of the receptors is a man between 50 and 59 years old who received an inactivated influenza vaccine.

The chain has TRBV6-2 or TRBV6-3 and TRBJ1-6; 10 positions match TRBD1. This CDR3 is 15 amino acids long. V trimming: 6 bases; J trimming: 7 bases; junction bases outside the gene matches: 6. The germline gives CDR1 MNHEY, CDR2 SVGEGT. The chain's CDR3 is CASRGWTGGNSPLHF. CDR3 nucleotide sequence: TGTGCCAGCAGGGGATGGACAGGGGGAAATTCACCCCTCCACTTT.

The V gene is TRBV28, the J gene TRBJ2-7, with 12 bases fitting TRBD2. After removal of 6 bases from V and 3 bases from J, the junction contained 12 bases not matched to a gene. Germline lookup yields CDR1 MDHEN and CDR2 SYDVKM. The CDR3 loop spans 17 amino acids. This CDR3 is CASRGFGTSGQGYEQYF. The CDR3 DNA is TGTGCCAGCAGGGGATTCGGGACTAGCGGGCAAGGCTACGAGCAGTACTTC.

The chain carries TRBV4-2 and TRBJ2-7; possible D gene TRBD1, 5 bases. V lost 0 bases and J 2 bases, leaving 14 bases between the germline ends. The CDR3 length is 16 residues. CDR1 and CDR2 from the germline V gene are LGHNA and YNFKEQ. The CDR3 spells CASSQDPTGRAYEQYF. CDR3 bases: TGTGCCAGCAGCCAAGATCCCACAGGTCGGGCCTACGAGCAGTACTTC.

V usage is TRBV28 and J usage is TRBJ2-5; D call uncertain. The CDR3 is made up of 14 amino acids. Between the trimmed V and J ends, which lost 3 bases and 2 bases, there was a span of 10 bases. CDR1 MDHEN and CDR2 SYDVKM come from the germline V gene. The CDR3 reads CASSLPPLQETQYF. CDR3 in DNA: TGTGCCAGCAGTTTGCCCCCGTTACAAGAGACCCAGTACTTC.

J is TRBJ2-3 and V is TRBV24-1; D gene unclear. Trimming pared 3 bases from V and 2 bases from J, leaving 8 bases between. The CDR3 is 14 residues long. The V gene's germline CDR1 is KGHDR and CDR2 SFDVKD. For the CDR3, the DNA is TGTGCCACCAGTGATCGGACGCACACAGATACGCAGTATTTT. Its protein product is CATSDRTHTDTQYF.

The CDR3 spells CSARQGEKLFF. The CDR3 DNA reads TGCAGTGCTAGACAAGGTGAAAAACTGTTTTTT. V is TRBV20-1 and J is TRBJ1-4; D is undetermined. Germline CDR1 and CDR2: DFQATT and SNEGSKA (reference sequence). The length of the CDR3 is 11 residues. V dropped 2 bases and J dropped 7 bases, with 5 bases sitting between them.

The V call is TRBV6-5, the J call TRBJ2-2; D might be TRBD2 (7 bases). The V gene's germline CDR1 is MNHEY and CDR2 SVGAGI. The CDR3 consists of 16 residues. V lost 7 bases and J 2 bases, leaving 17 bases between the germline ends. CDR3 protein: CASTLSRGTNTGELFF. CDR3 coding DNA: TGTGCCAGCACTTTGTCGCGGGGGACAAACACCGGGGAGCTGTTTTTT.

CDR3: CASSQDGRGDYGYTF. CDR3 nucleotides: TGCGCCAGCAGCCAAGACGGCAGGGGGGACTATGGCTACACCTTC. This chain links TRBV4-1 with TRBJ1-2, with 7 nucleotides matching TRBD1. The ends lost 0 bases at V and 3 bases at J; junction bases unmatched: 4. The CDR3 loop spans 15 amino acids. Germline V gives CDR1 MGHRA, CDR2 YSYEKL.

This clonotype has more than one count but fewer than ten. The genes are TRBV2 and TRBJ2-2; D may be TRBD2 (6 bases). V was trimmed by 11 bases and J by 4 bases, leaving 17 bases between them. This CDR3 has 14 residues. Germline V gives CDR1 SNHLY, CDR2 FYNNEI. The CDR3 DNA is TGTGCCTCGAGACTAGTTCCTAGCACCGGGGAGCTGTTTTTT. The encoded protein is CASRLVPSTGELFF.

This clonotype showed up just a few times. The J gene is TRBJ2-1, the V gene TRBV15, with unresolved D. The CDR3 has 12 amino acids. Germline V gene sequence: CDR1 LNHNV, CDR2 YYDKDF (reference sequence). V lost 6 bases to trimming and J lost 7 bases, with 10 bases between them. The CDR3 sequence: CATSKAENEQFF. CDR3 nucleotide sequence: TGTGCCACCAGTAAAGCAGAAAATGAGCAGTTCTTC.

This chain uses TRBV7-8 with TRBJ2-4; a weak D match, TRBD2 (7 bases). The CDR3 is made up of 18 amino acids. V was cut by 5 bases and J by 0 bases, with 20 bases left in between. Per the germline V gene, CDR1 is SGHVS and CDR2 is FQNEAQ. The CDR3 DNA sequence: TGTGCCAGCAGCCAGGGGACTAACCCTGCCCTAGCCAAAAACATTCAGTACTTC. As protein: CASSQGTNPALAKNIQYF.

The chain couples TRBV28 to TRBJ1-5, with D possibly matching TRBD1 (6 bases). V gave up 4 bases and J gave up 5 bases, with 12 bases separating them. The CDR3 loop spans 14 amino acids. Germline CDR1 MDHEN, CDR2 SYDVKM. Here the CDR3 DNA reads TGTGCCAGCAGTTGGGGGACACGAGATCAGCCCCAGCATTTT. Protein: CASSWGTRDQPQHF.

The chain combines TRBV7-3 with TRBJ1-1; D gene ambiguous. Looked up from germline, CDR1 is SGHTA and CDR2 is FQGTGA. The CDR3 length is 15 residues. Trimming cost V 5 bases and J 1 base, with 14 bases left between them. The CDR3 is CASSQDSLGNTEAFF. The DNA for the CDR3 is TGTGCCAGCAGCCAAGACTCCTTGGGGAACACTGAAGCTTTCTTT.

The J gene is TRBJ1-2, the V gene TRBV6-2 or TRBV6-3; D gene ambiguous. The germline V gene encodes CDR1 MNHEY and CDR2 SVGEGT. CDR3 length equals 14 residues. Trimming cost V 6 bases and J 1 base, with 12 bases left between them. The CDR3 DNA is TGTGCCAGCAGCCCAGACAACCGTAACTATGGCTACACCTTC. Translated: CASSPDNRNYGYTF.

The chain combines TRBV5-1 with TRBJ2-2, with a weak D call TRBD1 (6 bases). This CDR3 spans 14 amino acids. Trimming took off 6 bases at V and 1 base at J, with 10 bases between the two ends. From germline, CDR1 is SGHRS and CDR2 YFSETQ. CDR3 residues: CASTLQGNTGELFF. DNA of the CDR3: TGCGCCAGCACACTACAGGGGAACACCGGGGAGCTGTTTTTT.

This clonotype was detected only once. In nucleotides, the CDR3 is TGTGCCAGCAGTATCACTAGCGGGAGGGCCTCGGAAGAGCAGTTCTTC. It translates to CASSITSGRASEEQFF. The V gene is TRBV12-3 or TRBV12-4, the J gene TRBJ2-1; TRBD2 matches 13 bases. Trimming took 5 bases from V and 10 from J; bases not matched to a gene: 11. There are 16 residues in the CDR3.

The chain employs TRBV5-1 and TRBJ2-2; 8 nucleotides match TRBD2. V was pared by 1 base and J by 6 bases, with 8 bases of the junction left unmatched. Germline V gene sequence: CDR1 SGHRS, CDR2 YFSETQ. The length of the CDR3 is 16 residues. The CDR3 region is CASSLSAGGLSGELFF. For the CDR3, the DNA is TGCGCCAGCAGCTTGTCGGCGGGGGGCCTATCCGGGGAGCTGTTTTTT.

This clonotype was seen more than once but under ten times. This chain connects TRBV5-1 to TRBJ2-2; the match to TRBD1 covers 7 bases. V shed 3 bases and J 4 bases; nucleotides not matched to a gene: 3. CDR1 and CDR2 from the germline V gene are SGHRS and YFSETQ. The CDR3 length is 14 residues. As DNA, the CDR3 is TGCGCCAGCAGCTGGGACAGCCCCACCGGGGAGCTGTTTTTT. Its translation is CASSWDSPTGELFF.

This chain links TRBV7-6 with TRBJ2-1; TRBD2 matches 15 bases. The germline CDR1 and CDR2 sequences are SGHVS and FNYEAQ. This CDR3 is built from 17 residues. V was pared by 5 bases and J by 7 bases, with 9 bases of the junction left unmatched. The CDR3 DNA is TGTGCCAGCAGCCTCGGACTAGCGGGAGGGTTTGGGAATGAGCAGTTCTTC. This gives the protein CASSLGLAGGFGNEQFF.

This clonotype was picked up a small number of times. The chain combines TRBV6-5 with TRBJ1-4, with a tentative D call TRBD1 (6 bases). The germline V and J ends were trimmed by 0 bases and 8 bases, with 13 bases remaining between them. The CDR3 contains 15 residues. Germline V gene sequence: CDR1 MNHEY, CDR2 SVGAGI. This chain's CDR3 is CASSYSVGAGEKLFF. The CDR3 DNA reads as TGTGCCAGCAGTTACTCAGTGGGGGCAGGGGAAAAACTGTTTTTT.